The rows below give T cell receptor beta chains drawn from one sample of a study of T cells in Graves' hyperthyroidism and ophthalmopathy. Each CDR3 protein gets one entry after TCRdb re-called the multiplex PCR reads with MiXCR. The sample has around 340,000 distinct CDR3 sequences, roughly 15% seen once. Sequencing was carried out using blood. The receptors originated from a woman younger than 45 with Graves' hyperthyroidism that later progressed to Graves' ophthalmopathy. Both conserved end residues are part of each CDR3. Fields, in order: J gene, clone size, V gene, D gene, CDR3 DNA, CDR3 protein. The D gene is left open where the match is weak. Not every row has a clone size; where given, it reads once, few, many or a size class.

>TRBJ2-1|-|TRBV7-9|TRBD2
TGTGCCAGCAGCCGAGGGGTTTTCGCGGGAGGGTTGGGCAATGAGCAGTTCTTC
CASSRGVFAGGLGNEQFF
>TRBJ2-7|many|TRBV7-8|-
TGTGCCAGCAGCCCTGAGTCTGTTGACTACGAGCAGTACTTC
CASSPESVDYEQYF
>TRBJ2-7|once|TRBV2|-
TGTGCCAGCGGCTCCGGGACCCCAGGCTACGAGCAGTACTTC
CASGSGTPGYEQYF
>TRBJ2-3|many|TRBV12-3/TRBV12-4|TRBD1
TGTGCCAGCAGCAGCCCCAGGGGGCGACGAGATACGCAGTATTTT
CASSSPRGRRDTQYF
>TRBJ2-3|many|TRBV5-1|TRBD2
TGCGCCAGCAGCAGCGGACTAGCGGGAGCCACAGATACGCAGTATTTT
CASSSGLAGATDTQYF
>TRBJ1-2|many|TRBV28|-
TGTGCCAGCAGTTTCGGGTACAGGTACCAGTACACCTTC
CASSFGYRYQYTF
>TRBJ1-2|few|TRBV27|-
TGTGCCAGCAGTTTAGAGGGCCATCCCTATGGCTACACCTTC
CASSLEGHPYGYTF
>TRBJ1-4|many|TRBV3-1|-
TGTGCCAGCAGCTTCGGGGGGACTAATGAAAAACTGGTTTTT
CASSFGGTNEKLVF
>TRBJ2-5|-|TRBV3-1|TRBD2
TGTGCCAGCAGCCACGCTGTTAGCGGGAGGGCCCAGGAGACCCAGTACTTC
CASSHAVSGRAQETQYF
>TRBJ1-1|-|TRBV27|-
TGTGCCAGCAGTTACGGGGGCGCGAACACTGAAGCTTTCTTT
CASSYGGANTEAFF
>TRBJ1-5|-|TRBV19|-
TGTGCCAGTAGTATCCGGGGGGTAGATTTTCAGCCCCAGCATTTT
CASSIRGVDFQPQHF
>TRBJ1-1|many|TRBV27|-
TGTGCCAGCAGTCAACCCAGGATGAACACTGAAGCTTTCTTT
CASSQPRMNTEAFF
>TRBJ2-7|few|TRBV4-2|-
TGTGCCAGCAGCCAAGCGACGGAATACGAGCAGTACTTC
CASSQATEYEQYF
>TRBJ2-3|many|TRBV24-1|TRBD2
TGTGCCACCAAAGACGGGGGGTACACAGATACGCAGTATTTT
CATKDGGYTDTQYF
>TRBJ1-2|few|TRBV10-2|-
TGCGCCAGCAGTGAGTCGAGGGTCGGGAGCAACTATGGCTACACCTTC
CASSESRVGSNYGYTF
>TRBJ2-1|-|TRBV28|-
TGTGCCAGCAGTTTTCGTGTGGACAATGAGCAGTTCTTC
CASSFRVDNEQFF
>TRBJ1-3|many|TRBV7-2|-
TGTGCCAGCAGCACGGTTATCTCTGGAAACACCATATATTTT
CASSTVISGNTIYF
>TRBJ1-1|many|TRBV12-3/TRBV12-4|-
TGTGCCAGCAATTGGGGCAGGGAGAACACTGAAGCTTTCTTT
CASNWGRENTEAFF
>TRBJ1-5|many|TRBV28|-
TGTGCCAGCAGGGGCAGGTTTGATAGCAATCAGCCCCAGCATTTT
CASRGRFDSNQPQHF
>TRBJ2-1|many|TRBV30|-
TGTGCCTGGAGTTACTGGGAGTCCCACAATGAGCAGTTCTTC
CAWSYWESHNEQFF
>TRBJ2-7|many|TRBV6-5|-
TGTGCCAGCAGTTACTCGGACCAGGGTGGCTACGAGCAGTACTTC
CASSYSDQGGYEQYF
>TRBJ2-5|-|TRBV12-3/TRBV12-4|TRBD2
TGTGCCAGCAGTATTAGCGGGGGGGCCCGGGAGACCCAGTACTTC
CASSISGGARETQYF
>TRBJ1-1|many|TRBV6-2/TRBV6-3|-
TGTGCCAGCAGTTACTATCACACTGAAGCTTTCTTT
CASSYYHTEAFF
>TRBJ1-2|many|TRBV28|-
TGTGCCAGCAGTTTATCCGGGGGAGGTGGCTACACCTTC
CASSLSGGGGYTF
>TRBJ2-5|many|TRBV20-1|TRBD1
TGCAGTGTCCCATCCGACAGGGACGGGACCCAGTACTTC
CSVPSDRDGTQYF
>TRBJ1-5|-|TRBV19|-
TGTGCCAGTAGTATAGCGGGGTATAAGCCCCAGCATTTT
CASSIAGYKPQHF
>TRBJ2-7|few|TRBV20-1|TRBD2
TGCAGTGCTAGTGAACCGGGACTAGCCTACGAGCAGTACTTC
CSASEPGLAYEQYF
>TRBJ1-4|many|TRBV28|-
TGTGCCAGCAGTTCCCGAAACAGGCCCAGCGGTGAAAAACTGTTTTTT
CASSSRNRPSGEKLFF
>TRBJ1-1|many|TRBV30|TRBD1
TGTGCCTGGAAGGGACAGGGGAACACTGAAGCTTTCTTT
CAWKGQGNTEAFF
>TRBJ2-4|many|TRBV27|-
TGTGCCAGCAGTCCTCATCGGACAGAAATAGCCAAAAACATTCAGTACTTC
CASSPHRTEIAKNIQYF
>TRBJ2-1|few|TRBV28|-
TGTGCCAGCAGTGACCGGGACACTTGGAGCGGGACCACCTACAATGAGCAGTTCTTC
CASSDRDTWSGTTYNEQFF
>TRBJ2-1|few|TRBV29-1|TRBD1
TGCAGCGTTGAGGGGACAGGGCTCTCTTCTTATGAGCAGTTCTTC
CSVEGTGLSSYEQFF
>TRBJ2-6|-|TRBV11-3|-
TGTGCCAGCAGCTTAAGGCACTCTGGGGCCAACGTCCTGACTTTC
CASSLRHSGANVLTF
>TRBJ2-7|few|TRBV5-6|-
TGTGCCAGCAGCTGGAGGTACGAGCAGTACTTC
CASSWRYEQYF
>TRBJ1-1|many|TRBV12-3/TRBV12-4|-
TGTGCCAGCAGTTTAGCGGTAGTGAACACTGAAGCTTTCTTT
CASSLAVVNTEAFF
>TRBJ2-2|many|TRBV12-3/TRBV12-4|TRBD2
TGTGCCAGCAGTTTAGTACAAGCGGGACGTGGGGAGCTGTTTTTT
CASSLVQAGRGELFF
>TRBJ1-1|many|TRBV2|-
TGTGCCAGCAGTGAACTTCGGGGGGCCAACACTGAAGCTTTCTTT
CASSELRGANTEAFF
>TRBJ1-1|-|TRBV29-1|-
TGCAGCGTCCTTCAGGGTGCTGAAGCTTTCTTT
CSVLQGAEAFF
>TRBJ2-1|many|TRBV7-9|-
TGTGCCAGCAGCTCACCCCATCTTACAGGGTCGCAGTTCTTC
CASSSPHLTGSQFF
>TRBJ2-7|-|TRBV10-3|-
TGTGCCATCATGACGCAGGGAACCTACGAGCAGTACTTC
CAIMTQGTYEQYF
>TRBJ2-7|many|TRBV3-1|-
TGTGCCAGCAGCCAAGGAGGGGTTGGGTACGAGCAGTACTTC
CASSQGGVGYEQYF
>TRBJ2-7|many|TRBV28|-
TGTGCCAGCAGTTTATTTTCCGGAGGAGGTTTCTACGAGCAGTACTTC
CASSLFSGGGFYEQYF
>TRBJ2-7|-|TRBV11-3|TRBD1
TGTGCCAGCAGCAATCCGGGACAGCCCTACGAGCAGTACTTC
CASSNPGQPYEQYF
>TRBJ1-1|-|TRBV30|TRBD1
TGTGCCTGGAGACGGGACAGTGAAGCTTTCTTT
CAWRRDSEAFF
>TRBJ2-5|-|TRBV7-9|-
TGTGCCAGCAGCCCGCCCTCTGGCAAACAAGAGACCCAGTACTTC
CASSPPSGKQETQYF
>TRBJ2-1|few|TRBV13|-
TGTGCCAGCAGCGAAATTTATGGGTTCCAGTTCTTC
CASSEIYGFQFF
>TRBJ2-5|-|TRBV15|-
TGTGCCACCAGCAGAAAGGACGGGACCCAGTACTTC
CATSRKDGTQYF
>TRBJ1-3|many|TRBV28|TRBD1
TGTGCCAGCAGTTCGGGACAGGGGGGCTCTGGAAACACCATATATTTT
CASSSGQGGSGNTIYF
>TRBJ1-1|many|TRBV2|-
TGTGCCGGTCCCGAGATAGGTGACACTGAAGCTTTCTTT
CAGPEIGDTEAFF
>TRBJ2-2|many|TRBV14|-
TGTGCCAGCAGCCAAAGGTCGCAGCTTAACACCGGGGAGCTGTTTTTT
CASSQRSQLNTGELFF
>TRBJ2-2|many|TRBV6-5|-
TGTGCCAGCAGTTACGCCTCGCGGGACGGCGGGGAGCTGTTTTTT
CASSYASRDGGELFF
>TRBJ1-2|few|TRBV6-1|-
TGTGCCAGCAGTTTTCGGACGGGAAGGGGCTACACCTTC
CASSFRTGRGYTF